This T cell receptor beta chain was captured in a study of CD8 T cells in ankylosing spondylitis. The germline gives CDR1 SGHKS, CDR2 YYEKEE (reference sequence). CDR3 length: 16 residues. J lost 1 base, V lost 5 bases, and 7 bases had no gene match. Generation of TCR beta libraries employed quantitative 5'-RACE incorporating molecular barcodes. TCRdb ran MiXCR on the 5' RACE reads and lists one entry per CDR3 protein. This sample has 750,000 to 850,000 distinct CDR3 sequences, with 12% found just once. About this clonotype itself: Its antigen is still unknown.

Points from the study as a whole: Characteristic, it appeared, of ankylosing spondylitis blood was a TCR beta motif of eight highly homologous variants. The clones that were linked to disease were reported to be significantly enriched in matched synovial fluid samples from ankylosing spondylitis patients.

This clonotype originated in a male donor with ankylosing spondylitis. The material sequenced was blood, either unsorted or a sorted T cell fraction (not recorded which). The chain carries TRBV5-5 and TRBJ2-1; TRBD2 matches at 9 bases. Here the CDR3 DNA reads TGTGCCAGCAGGTCCCGCGGGGGGGCGTCCTACAATGAGCAGTTCTTC. It specifies CASRSRGGASYNEQFF.